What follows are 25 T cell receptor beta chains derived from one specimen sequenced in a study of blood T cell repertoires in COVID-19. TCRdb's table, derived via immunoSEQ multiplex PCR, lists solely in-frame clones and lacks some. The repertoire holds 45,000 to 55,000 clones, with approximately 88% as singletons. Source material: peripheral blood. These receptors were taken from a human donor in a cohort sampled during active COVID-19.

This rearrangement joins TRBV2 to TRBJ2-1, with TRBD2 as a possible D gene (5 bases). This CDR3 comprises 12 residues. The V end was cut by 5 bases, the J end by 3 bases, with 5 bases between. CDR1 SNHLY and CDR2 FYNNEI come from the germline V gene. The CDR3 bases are TGTGCCAGCAGTCGGGACTACAATGAGCAGTTCTTC. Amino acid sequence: CASSRDYNEQFF.

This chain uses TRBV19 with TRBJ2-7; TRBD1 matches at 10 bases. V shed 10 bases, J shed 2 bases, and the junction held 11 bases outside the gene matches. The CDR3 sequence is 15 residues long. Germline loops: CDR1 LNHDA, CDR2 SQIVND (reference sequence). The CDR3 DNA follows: TGTGCCACAAAGACCGGGACAGGGGCCGCCTACGAGCAGTACTTC. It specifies CATKTGTGAAYEQYF.

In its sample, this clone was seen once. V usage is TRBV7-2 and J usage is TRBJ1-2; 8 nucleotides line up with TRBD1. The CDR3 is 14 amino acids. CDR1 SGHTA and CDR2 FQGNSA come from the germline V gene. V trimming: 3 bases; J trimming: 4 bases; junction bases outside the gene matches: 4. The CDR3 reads CASSLAGTGYGYTF. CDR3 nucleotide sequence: TGTGCCAGCAGCTTGGCCGGGACAGGCTATGGCTACACCTTC.

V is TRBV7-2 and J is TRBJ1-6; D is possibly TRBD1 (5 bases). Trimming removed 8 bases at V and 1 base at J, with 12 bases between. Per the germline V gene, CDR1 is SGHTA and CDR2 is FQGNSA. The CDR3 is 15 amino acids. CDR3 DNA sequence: TGTGCCAGCGCCCTGGGGGGGTCCTATAATTCACCCCTCCACTTT. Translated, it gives CASALGGSYNSPLHF.

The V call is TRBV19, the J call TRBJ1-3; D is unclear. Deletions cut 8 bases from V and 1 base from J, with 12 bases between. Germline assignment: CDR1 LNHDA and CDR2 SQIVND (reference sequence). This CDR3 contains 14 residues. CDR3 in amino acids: CASSGSFSGNTIYF. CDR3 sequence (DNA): TGTGCCAGTTCGGGGAGTTTTTCTGGAAACACCATATATTTT.

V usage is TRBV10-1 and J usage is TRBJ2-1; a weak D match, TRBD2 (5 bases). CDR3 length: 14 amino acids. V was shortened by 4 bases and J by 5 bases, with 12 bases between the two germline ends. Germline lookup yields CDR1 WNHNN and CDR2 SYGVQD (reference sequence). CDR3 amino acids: CASSAASRHNEQFF. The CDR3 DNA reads TGCGCCAGCAGTGCGGCTAGCCGACACAATGAGCAGTTCTTC.

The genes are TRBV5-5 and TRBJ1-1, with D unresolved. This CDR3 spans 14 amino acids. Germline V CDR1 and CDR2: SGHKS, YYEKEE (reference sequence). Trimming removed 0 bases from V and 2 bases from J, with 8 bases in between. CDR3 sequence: CASSLAPLNTEAFF. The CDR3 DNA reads TGTGCCAGCAGCTTGGCACCACTAAACACTGAAGCTTTCTTT.

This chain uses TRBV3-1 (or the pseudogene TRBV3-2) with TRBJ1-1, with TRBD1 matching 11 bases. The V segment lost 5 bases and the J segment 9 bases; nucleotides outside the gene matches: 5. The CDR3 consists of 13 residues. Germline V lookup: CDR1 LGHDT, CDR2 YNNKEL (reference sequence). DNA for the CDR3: TGTGCCAGCAGCGTCGGACAGGGGGCTCAAGCTTTCTTT. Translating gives CASSVGQGAQAFF.

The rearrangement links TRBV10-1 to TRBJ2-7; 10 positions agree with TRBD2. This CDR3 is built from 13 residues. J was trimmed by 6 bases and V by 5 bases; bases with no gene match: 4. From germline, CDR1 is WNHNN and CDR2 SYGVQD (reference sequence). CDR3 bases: TGCGCCAGCAGTCTAGCGGGAGTGGGCGAGCAGTACTTC. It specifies CASSLAGVGEQYF.

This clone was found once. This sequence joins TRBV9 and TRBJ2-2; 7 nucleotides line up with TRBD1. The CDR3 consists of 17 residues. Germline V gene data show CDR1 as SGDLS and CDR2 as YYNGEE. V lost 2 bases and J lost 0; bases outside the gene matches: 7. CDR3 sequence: CASSVYSGTANTGELFF. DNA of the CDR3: TGTGCCAGCAGCGTTTATTCCGGGACAGCGAACACCGGGGAGCTGTTTTTT.

The CDR3 region has the DNA TGTGCCAGCAGGATGGACAGGTCTACTGGCTACACCTTC. Its translation is CASRMDRSTGYTF. This chain links TRBV27 with TRBJ1-2; TRBD1 aligns across 7 bases. The trim removed 6 bases at V and 7 bases at J, leaving 8 bases unmatched. There are 13 residues in the CDR3. Germline assignment: CDR1 MNHEY and CDR2 SMNVEV (reference sequence).

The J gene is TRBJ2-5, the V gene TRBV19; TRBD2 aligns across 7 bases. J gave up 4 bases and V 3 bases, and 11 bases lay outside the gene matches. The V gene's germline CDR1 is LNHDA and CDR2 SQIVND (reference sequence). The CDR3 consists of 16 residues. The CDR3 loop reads CASSIWGGAGTETQYF. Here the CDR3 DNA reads TGTGCCAGTAGTATTTGGGGCGGAGCGGGGACAGAGACCCAGTACTTC. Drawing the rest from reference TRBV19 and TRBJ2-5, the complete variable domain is DGGITQSPKYLFRKEGQNVTLSCEQNLNHDAMYWYRQDPGQGLRLIYYSQIVNDFQKGDIAEGYSVSREKKESFPLTVTSAQKNPTAFYLCASSIWGGAGTETQYFGPGTRLLVL.

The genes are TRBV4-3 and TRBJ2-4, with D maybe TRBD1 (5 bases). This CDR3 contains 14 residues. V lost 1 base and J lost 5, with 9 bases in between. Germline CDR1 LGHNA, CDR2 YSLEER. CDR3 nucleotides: TGCGCCAGCAGCCAAGCAGGGTTACAAAACATTCAGTACTTC. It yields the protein CASSQAGLQNIQYF.

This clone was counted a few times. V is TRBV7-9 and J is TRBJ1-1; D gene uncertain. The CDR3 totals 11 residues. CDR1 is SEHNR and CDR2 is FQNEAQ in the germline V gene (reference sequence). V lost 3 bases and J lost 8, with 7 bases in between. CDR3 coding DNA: TGTGCCAGCAGCTTGTTGCAGGAAGCTTTCTTT. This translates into CASSLLQEAFF.

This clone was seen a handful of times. The CDR3 DNA reads as TGTGCCAGCAGTTTACGACAGGGAAACACTGAAGCTTTCTTT. The encoded protein is CASSLRQGNTEAFF. The chain combines TRBV27 with TRBJ1-1, with 7 nucleotides matching TRBD1. CDR1 is MNHEY and CDR2 is SMNVEV in the germline V gene (reference sequence). V was pared by 2 bases and J by 2 bases, with 2 bases of the junction left unmatched. The CDR3 spans 14 residues.

In DNA form, the CDR3 reads TGTGCTAGTGGCTCCCTTGCAGATACGCAGTATTTT. As protein: CASGSLADTQYF. This chain joins TRBV12-5 and TRBJ2-3, with unresolved D. The CDR3 is made up of 12 amino acids. V lost 6 bases and J 4 bases, leaving 8 bases between the germline ends. Germline loops: CDR1 LGHNT, CDR2 FRNRAP.

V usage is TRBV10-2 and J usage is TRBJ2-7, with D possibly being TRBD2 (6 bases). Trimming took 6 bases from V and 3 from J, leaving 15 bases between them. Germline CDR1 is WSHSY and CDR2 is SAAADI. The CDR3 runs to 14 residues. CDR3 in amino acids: CASRGGQTIYEQYF. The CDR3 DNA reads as TGCGCCAGCAGGGGAGGTCAGACGATCTACGAGCAGTACTTC.

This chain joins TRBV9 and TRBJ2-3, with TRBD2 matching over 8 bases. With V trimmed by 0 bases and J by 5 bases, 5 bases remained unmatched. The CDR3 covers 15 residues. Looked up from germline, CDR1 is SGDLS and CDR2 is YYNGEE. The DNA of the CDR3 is TGTGCCAGCAGCGTAGCGCAAGCGGGAGTAGATACGCAGTATTTT. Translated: CASSVAQAGVDTQYF. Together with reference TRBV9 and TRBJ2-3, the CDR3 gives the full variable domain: DSGVTQTPKHLITATGQRVTLRCSPRSGDLSVYWYQQSLDQGLQFLIQYYNGEERAKGNILERFSAQQFPDLHSELNLSSLELGDSALYFCASSVAQAGVDTQYFGPGTRLTVL.

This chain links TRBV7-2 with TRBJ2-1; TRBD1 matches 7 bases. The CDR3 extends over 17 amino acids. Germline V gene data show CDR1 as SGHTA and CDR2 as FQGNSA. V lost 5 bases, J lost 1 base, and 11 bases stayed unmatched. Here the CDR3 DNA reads TGTGCCAGCAGCGAACCGGGACAGTTTCTTTCCTACAATGAGCAGTTCTTC. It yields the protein CASSEPGQFLSYNEQFF.

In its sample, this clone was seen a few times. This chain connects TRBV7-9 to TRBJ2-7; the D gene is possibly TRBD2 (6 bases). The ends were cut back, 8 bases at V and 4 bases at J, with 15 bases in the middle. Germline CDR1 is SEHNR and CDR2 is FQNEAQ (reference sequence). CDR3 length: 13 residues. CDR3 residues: CASGDSGVYEQYF. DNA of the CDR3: TGTGCCAGCGGGGACTCCGGGGTATACGAGCAGTACTTC.

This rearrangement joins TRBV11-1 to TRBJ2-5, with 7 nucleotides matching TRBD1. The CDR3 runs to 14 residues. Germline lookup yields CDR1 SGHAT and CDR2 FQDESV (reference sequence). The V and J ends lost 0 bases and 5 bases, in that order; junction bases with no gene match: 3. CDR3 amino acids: CASSLAGGDETQYF. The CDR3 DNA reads TGTGCCAGCAGCTTAGCAGGGGGCGACGAGACCCAGTACTTC.

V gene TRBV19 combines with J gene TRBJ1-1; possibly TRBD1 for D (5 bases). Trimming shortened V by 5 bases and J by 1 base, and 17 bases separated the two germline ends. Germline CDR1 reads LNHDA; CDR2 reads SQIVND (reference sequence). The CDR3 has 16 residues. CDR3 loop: CASSRQRDFANTEAFF. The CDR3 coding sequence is TGTGCCAGTAGTCGTCAAAGGGACTTTGCGAACACTGAAGCTTTCTTT. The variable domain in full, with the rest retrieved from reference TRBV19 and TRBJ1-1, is DGGITQSPKYLFRKEGQNVTLSCEQNLNHDAMYWYRQDPGQGLRLIYYSQIVNDFQKGDIAEGYSVSREKKESFPLTVTSAQKNPTAFYLCASSRQRDFANTEAFFGQGTRLTVV.

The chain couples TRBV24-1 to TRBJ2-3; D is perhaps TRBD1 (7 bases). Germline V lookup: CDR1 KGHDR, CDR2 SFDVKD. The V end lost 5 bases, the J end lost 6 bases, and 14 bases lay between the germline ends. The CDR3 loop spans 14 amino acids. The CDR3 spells CATSAGGPWDTQYF. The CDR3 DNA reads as TGTGCCACCAGTGCAGGGGGGCCGTGGGATACGCAGTATTTT.

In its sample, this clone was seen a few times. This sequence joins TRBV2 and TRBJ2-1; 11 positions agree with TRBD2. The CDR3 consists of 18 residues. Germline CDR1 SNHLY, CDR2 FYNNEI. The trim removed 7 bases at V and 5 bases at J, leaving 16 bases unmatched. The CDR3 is CASTAHRRTSGYHNEQFF. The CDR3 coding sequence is TGTGCCAGCACCGCACACCGTCGGACTAGCGGGTACCACAATGAGCAGTTCTTC.

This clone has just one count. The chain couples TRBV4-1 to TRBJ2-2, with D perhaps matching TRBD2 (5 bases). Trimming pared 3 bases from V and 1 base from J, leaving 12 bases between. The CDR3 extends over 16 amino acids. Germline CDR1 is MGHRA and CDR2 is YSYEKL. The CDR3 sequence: CASSHDTRGNTGELFF. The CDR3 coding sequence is TGCGCCAGCAGCCATGACACCCGGGGGAACACCGGGGAGCTGTTTTTT.